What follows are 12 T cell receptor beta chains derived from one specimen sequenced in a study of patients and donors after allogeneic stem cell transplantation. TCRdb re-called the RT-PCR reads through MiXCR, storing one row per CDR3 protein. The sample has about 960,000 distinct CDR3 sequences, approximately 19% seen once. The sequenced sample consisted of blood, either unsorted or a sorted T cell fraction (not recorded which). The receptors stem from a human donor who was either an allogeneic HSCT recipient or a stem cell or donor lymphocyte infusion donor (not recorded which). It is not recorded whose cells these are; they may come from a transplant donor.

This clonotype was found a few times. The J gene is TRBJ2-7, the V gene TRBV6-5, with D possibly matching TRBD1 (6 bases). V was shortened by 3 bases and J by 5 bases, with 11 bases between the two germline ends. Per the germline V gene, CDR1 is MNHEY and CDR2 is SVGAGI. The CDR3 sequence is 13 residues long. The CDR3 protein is CASSYGTMNEQYF. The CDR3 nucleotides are TGTGCCAGCAGTTATGGGACAATGAACGAGCAGTACTTC.

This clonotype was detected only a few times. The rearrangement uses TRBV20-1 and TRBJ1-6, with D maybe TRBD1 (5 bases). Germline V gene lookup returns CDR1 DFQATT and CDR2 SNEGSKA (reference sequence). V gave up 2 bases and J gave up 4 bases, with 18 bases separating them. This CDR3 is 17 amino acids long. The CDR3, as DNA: TGCAGTGCTAGACCTCTCGATAGCGGGACTTATAATTCACCCCTCCACTTT. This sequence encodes CSARPLDSGTYNSPLHF.

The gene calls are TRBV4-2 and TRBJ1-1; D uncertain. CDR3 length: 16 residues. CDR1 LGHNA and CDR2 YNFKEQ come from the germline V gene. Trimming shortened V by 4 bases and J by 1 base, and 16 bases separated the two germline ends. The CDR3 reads CASSRNRMGKNTEAFF. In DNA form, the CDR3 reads TGTGCCAGCAGCCGCAACCGGATGGGGAAGAACACTGAAGCTTTCTTT.

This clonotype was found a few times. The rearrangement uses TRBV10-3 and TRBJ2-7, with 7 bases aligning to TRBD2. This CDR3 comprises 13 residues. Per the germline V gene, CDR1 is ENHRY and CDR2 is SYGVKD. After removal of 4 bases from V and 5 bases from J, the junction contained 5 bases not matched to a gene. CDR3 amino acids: CAISASGNHEQYF. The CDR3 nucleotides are TGTGCCATCAGTGCCAGCGGGAATCACGAGCAGTACTTC.

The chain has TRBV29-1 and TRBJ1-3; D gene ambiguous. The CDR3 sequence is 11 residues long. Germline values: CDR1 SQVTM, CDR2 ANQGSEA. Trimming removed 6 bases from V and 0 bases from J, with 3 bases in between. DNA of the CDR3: TGCAGCGTACTCTCTGGAAACACCATATATTTT. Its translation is CSVLSGNTIYF. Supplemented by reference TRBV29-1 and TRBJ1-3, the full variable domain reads SAVISQKPSRDICQRGTSLTIQCQVDSQVTMMFWYRQQPGQSLTLIATANQGSEATYESGFVIDKFPISRPNLTFSTLTVSNMSPEDSSIYLCSVLSGNTIYFGEGSWLTVV.

The CDR3 loop is CASSHDWFSGNTIYF. The CDR3 region has the DNA TGTGCCAGCAGCCACGACTGGTTCTCTGGAAACACCATATATTTT. The chain is built from TRBV3-1 and TRBJ1-3; D gene uncertain. V shed 3 bases and J shed 0 bases, with 9 bases lying between them. This CDR3 contains 15 residues. Looked up from germline, CDR1 is LGHDT and CDR2 is YNNKEL (reference sequence).

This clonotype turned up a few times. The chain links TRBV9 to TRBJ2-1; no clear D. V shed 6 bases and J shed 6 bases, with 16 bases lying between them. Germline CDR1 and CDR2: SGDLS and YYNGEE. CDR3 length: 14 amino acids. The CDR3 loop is CASTETPSSNEQFF. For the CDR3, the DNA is TGTGCCAGCACGGAGACCCCCAGCTCCAATGAGCAGTTCTTC.

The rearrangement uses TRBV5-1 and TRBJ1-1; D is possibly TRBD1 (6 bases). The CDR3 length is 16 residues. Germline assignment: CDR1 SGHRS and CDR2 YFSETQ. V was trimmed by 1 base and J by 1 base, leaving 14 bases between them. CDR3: CASSLRPAGENTEAFF. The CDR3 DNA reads TGCGCCAGCAGCTTGCGACCCGCAGGGGAGAACACTGAAGCTTTCTTT.

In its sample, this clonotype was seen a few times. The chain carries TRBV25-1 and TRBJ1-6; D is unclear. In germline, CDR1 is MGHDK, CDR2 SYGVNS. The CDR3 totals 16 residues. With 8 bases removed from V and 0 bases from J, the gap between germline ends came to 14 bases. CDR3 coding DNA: TGTGCCAGCGTCTCGGGCGGAGGCTCCTATAATTCACCCCTCCACTTT. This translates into CASVSGGGSYNSPLHF. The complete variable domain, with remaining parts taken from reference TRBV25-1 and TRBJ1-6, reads EADIYQTPRYLVIGTGKKITLECSQTMGHDKMYWYQQDPGMELHLIHYSYGVNSTEKGDLSSESTVSRIRTEHFPLTLESARPSHTSQYLCASVSGGGSYNSPLHFGNGTRLTVT.

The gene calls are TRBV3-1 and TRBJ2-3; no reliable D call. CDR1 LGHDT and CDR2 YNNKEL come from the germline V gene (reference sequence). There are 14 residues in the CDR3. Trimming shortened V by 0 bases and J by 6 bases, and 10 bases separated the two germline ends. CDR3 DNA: TGTGCCAGCAGCCAAGATTGGCCTACCGATACGCAGTATTTT. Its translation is CASSQDWPTDTQYF.

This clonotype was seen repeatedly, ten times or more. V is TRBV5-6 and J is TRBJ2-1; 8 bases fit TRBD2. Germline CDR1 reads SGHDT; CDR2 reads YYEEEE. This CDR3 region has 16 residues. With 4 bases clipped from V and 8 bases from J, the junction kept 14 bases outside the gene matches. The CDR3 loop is CASSVAFAGGVDEQFF. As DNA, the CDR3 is TGTGCCAGCAGCGTAGCGTTTGCGGGAGGAGTCGATGAGCAGTTCTTC.

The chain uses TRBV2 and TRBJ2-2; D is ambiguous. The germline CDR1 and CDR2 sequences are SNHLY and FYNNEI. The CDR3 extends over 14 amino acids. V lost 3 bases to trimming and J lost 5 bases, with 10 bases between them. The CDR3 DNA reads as TGTGCCAGCAGTGATGACGGACCGACCGGGGAGCTGTTTTTT. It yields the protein CASSDDGPTGELFF.